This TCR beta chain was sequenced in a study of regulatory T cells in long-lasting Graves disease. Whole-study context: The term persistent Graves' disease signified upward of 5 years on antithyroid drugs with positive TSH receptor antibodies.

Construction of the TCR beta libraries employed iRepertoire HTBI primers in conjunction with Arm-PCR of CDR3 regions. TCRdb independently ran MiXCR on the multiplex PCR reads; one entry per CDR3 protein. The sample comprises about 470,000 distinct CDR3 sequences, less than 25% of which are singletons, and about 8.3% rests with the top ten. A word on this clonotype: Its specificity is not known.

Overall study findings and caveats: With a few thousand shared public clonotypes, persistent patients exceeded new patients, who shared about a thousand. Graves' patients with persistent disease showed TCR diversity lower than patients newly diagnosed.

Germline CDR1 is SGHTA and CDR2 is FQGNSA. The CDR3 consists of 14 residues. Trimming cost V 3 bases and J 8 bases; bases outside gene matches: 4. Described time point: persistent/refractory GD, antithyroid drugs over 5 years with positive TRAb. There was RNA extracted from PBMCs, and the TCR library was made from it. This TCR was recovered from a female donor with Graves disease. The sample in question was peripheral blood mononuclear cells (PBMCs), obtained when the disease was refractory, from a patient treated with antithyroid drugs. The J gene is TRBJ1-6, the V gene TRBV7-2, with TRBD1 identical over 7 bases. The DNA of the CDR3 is TGTGCCAGCAGCTTCAACAGGGGAGATTCACCCCTCCACTTT. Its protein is CASSFNRGDSPLHF.